This T cell receptor beta chain emerged from a study of T-cell memory formation after mild COVID-19. Study-level results: Shrinking CD4+ clones were chiefly CM and EM; CD8+ ones were chiefly EMRA.

There are many counts of this clonotype. Its antigen is unknown. In TCRdb, the 5' RACE reads were re-called with MiXCR into one record per CDR3 protein. The top ten clones hold roughly an eighth of a sample with about 540,000 distinct CDR3 sequences, about 20% of them seen once. The material sequenced was PBMCs or a T cell subset sorted from them (not recorded which). This TCR was sampled from an adult woman who had mild COVID-19 (a few samples of this study predate the infection). Cell type and time point are not known.

The CDR3 coding sequence is TGTGCCAGTAGCCCCAAGGGGACAGGCTTCGCTCTCTCCTACGAGCAGTACTTC. Translated: CASSPKGTGFALSYEQYF. The chain is built from TRBV19 and TRBJ2-7; 8 bases are shared with TRBD1. Germline values: CDR1 LNHDA, CDR2 SQIVND (reference sequence). V lost 6 bases, J lost 0 bases, and 16 bases stayed unmatched. This CDR3 has 18 amino acids.